The 15 T cell receptor beta chains presented below share a single source sample, sequenced in a study of T cell responses to AZD1222 COVID-19 vaccine. Measured with immunoSEQ multiplex PCR; TCRdb has only the in-frame clones, and not every one. Here the sample spans about 99,000 clones, roughly 92% being singletons. The specimen comprised peripheral blood, sampled 28 days after the second AZD1222 dose. The receptor set was obtained from an adult who received the AZD1222 COVID-19 vaccine.

Written as DNA, the CDR3 is TGTGCCAGTAGTCCGACTAGCGGGAGGGCCTACGAGCAGTACTTC. Its protein product is CASSPTSGRAYEQYF. This sequence joins TRBV19 and TRBJ2-7; 14 bases match TRBD2. This CDR3 contains 15 residues. Germline CDR1 is LNHDA and CDR2 is SQIVND (reference sequence). V shed 5 bases, J shed 2 bases, and the junction held 2 bases outside the gene matches. Supplemented by reference TRBV19 and TRBJ2-7, the full variable domain reads DGGITQSPKYLFRKEGQNVTLSCEQNLNHDAMYWYRQDPGQGLRLIYYSQIVNDFQKGDIAEGYSVSREKKESFPLTVTSAQKNPTAFYLCASSPTSGRAYEQYFGPGTRLTVT.

The rearrangement joins TRBV11-2 to TRBJ2-3, with unresolved D. The CDR3 extends over 12 amino acids. The germline V gene encodes CDR1 SGHAT and CDR2 FQNNGV. Trimming cost V 6 bases and J 0 bases, with 4 bases left between them. The CDR3 nucleotides are TGTGCCAGCAGTCCAAGCACAGATACGCAGTATTTT. Its protein product is CASSPSTDTQYF.

This clone has just one count. The rearrangement joins TRBV19 to TRBJ1-2; tentatively, D is TRBD1 (5 bases). The CDR3 covers 15 residues. CDR1 and CDR2 (germline): LNHDA, SQIVND (reference sequence). The germline V and J ends were trimmed by 6 bases and 2 bases, with 16 bases remaining between them. CDR3 nucleotide sequence: TGTGCCAGTAGGACAGTTCGAGGGACCAACTATGGCTACACCTTC. It yields the protein CASRTVRGTNYGYTF.

This clone was observed once. CDR3 residues: CASSLQTGARTDTQYF. CDR3 DNA sequence: TGTGCCAGCAGTTTACAAACGGGGGCCCGCACAGATACGCAGTATTTT. The genes are TRBV28 and TRBJ2-3, with D possibly called TRBD1 or TRBD2 (6 bases each). This CDR3 has 16 residues. The V and J ends lost 2 bases and 1 base respectively, with 13 bases between them. Germline V gene lookup returns CDR1 MDHEN and CDR2 SYDVKM. Full variable domain (outside the CDR3, taken from reference TRBV28 and TRBJ2-3): DVKVTQSSRYLVKRTGEKVFLECVQDMDHENMFWYRQDPGLGLRLIYFSYDVKMKEKGDIPEGYSVSREKKERFSLILESASTNQTSMYLCASSLQTGARTDTQYFGPGTRLTVL.

This sequence joins TRBV28 and TRBJ2-7, with D perhaps TRBD2 (5 bases). V lost 6 bases and J lost 1, with 13 bases in between. The germline gives CDR1 MDHEN, CDR2 SYDVKM. This CDR3 comprises 14 residues. The CDR3 is CASRPAADSYEQYF. CDR3 nucleotides: TGTGCCAGCAGACCAGCGGCGGATTCCTACGAGCAGTACTTC.

The V and J genes are TRBV7-2 and TRBJ2-1; 7 bases line up with TRBD2. Germline lookup yields CDR1 SGHTA and CDR2 FQGNSA. The CDR3 totals 16 residues. J was trimmed by 6 bases and V by 3 bases; bases with no gene match: 11. This chain's CDR3 is CASSFWTGGSPNEQFF. The CDR3 DNA sequence: TGTGCCAGCAGCTTCTGGACTGGCGGGAGCCCCAATGAGCAGTTCTTC.

This clone has more than one count but fewer than ten. The chain employs TRBV20-1 and TRBJ2-2, with TRBD2 as a possible D gene (6 bases). The ends were cut back, 3 bases at V and 7 bases at J, with 18 bases in the middle. This CDR3 is 15 amino acids long. Germline CDR1 and CDR2: DFQATT and SNEGSKA (reference sequence). DNA for the CDR3: TGCAGTGCTAGTGAGGAGGGGTTCTGGAACGGGGAGCTGTTTTTT. Translation: CSASEEGFWNGELFF.

The chain has TRBV18 and TRBJ1-1; possible D gene TRBD1, 5 bases. The CDR3 totals 16 residues. Trimming cost V 2 bases and J 1 base, with 14 bases left between them. Germline V gives CDR1 KGHSH, CDR2 LQKENI. In nucleotides, the CDR3 is TGTGCCAGCTCACCAGCCGGGGGTCCGGCGAACACTGAAGCTTTCTTT. Translated, it gives CASSPAGGPANTEAFF.

The J gene is TRBJ2-1, the V gene TRBV9, with 12 bases that match TRBD2. The V segment lost 3 bases and the J segment 7 bases; nucleotides outside the gene matches: 5. The CDR3 is 15 amino acids. The germline V gene encodes CDR1 SGDLS and CDR2 YYNGEE. CDR3 nucleotide sequence: TGTGCCAGCAGCGGACGGGGGACTAGCGGGAATGAGCAGTTCTTC. Encoded protein: CASSGRGTSGNEQFF.

Here the CDR3 reads CATKRLAGSLLGNEQFF. The CDR3 nucleotides are TGTGCCACAAAAAGGTTAGCGGGAAGCCTCTTGGGCAATGAGCAGTTCTTC. The gene calls are TRBV27 and TRBJ2-1, with 8 bases fitting TRBD2. CDR3 size: 17 residues. The germline V gene has CDR1 MNHEY and CDR2 SMNVEV (reference sequence). The trim removed 10 bases at V and 6 bases at J, leaving 20 bases unmatched.

V and J are TRBV18 and TRBJ1-4; D remains unclear. V was clipped by 1 base and J by 4 bases, with 19 bases between them. This CDR3 contains 18 residues. The V gene's germline CDR1 is KGHSH and CDR2 LQKENI. CDR3: CASSPLSGSLSDNEKLFF. The CDR3 DNA reads as TGTGCCAGCTCACCACTATCGGGCAGTCTCTCGGATAATGAAAAACTGTTTTTT.

V gene TRBV28 combines with J gene TRBJ1-6, with 7 bases identical to TRBD1. Germline loops: CDR1 MDHEN, CDR2 SYDVKM. The CDR3 spans 13 residues. J was trimmed by 13 bases and V by 5 bases; bases with no gene match: 8. For the CDR3, the DNA is TGTGCCAGCAGTGAACAGGGGAAGGCTCCCCTCCACTTT. Amino acids: CASSEQGKAPLHF.

This rearrangement joins TRBV5-1 to TRBJ2-2; 9 nucleotides line up with TRBD2. V lost 7 bases to trimming and J lost 6 bases; unmatched junction nucleotides: 10. CDR1 and CDR2 from the germline V gene are SGHRS and YFSETQ. The CDR3 contains 15 residues. CDR3 in DNA: TGCGCCAGCTCACCAAAGCGGGGGGACGCCGGGGAGCTGTTTTTT. Translation gives CASSPKRGDAGELFF. The variable domain in full, with the rest retrieved from reference TRBV5-1 and TRBJ2-2, is KAGVTQTPRYLIKTRGQQVTLSCSPISGHRSVSWYQQTPGQGLQFLFEYFSETQRNKGNFPGRFSGRQFSNSRSEMNVSTLELGDSALYLCASSPKRGDAGELFFGEGSRLTVL.

This chain joins TRBV6-4 and TRBJ2-7; 8 nucleotides match TRBD1. Losses at the gene ends were 7 bases for V and 1 base for J; bases not matched to a gene: 9. CDR1 and CDR2 from the germline V gene are MRHNA and SNTAGT. This CDR3 has 15 residues. The CDR3 bases are TGTGCCAGCATTCCTTCCAGGGACAGGTCCTACGAGCAGTACTTC. Protein product: CASIPSRDRSYEQYF.

The CDR3 DNA reads as TGTGCCAGCAGCCCCGGACAGGGGAGGCCTCAGCAGTTCTTC. This codes for CASSPGQGRPQQFF. The chain combines TRBV7-9 with TRBJ2-1, with 9 bases aligning to TRBD1. From germline, CDR1 is SEHNR and CDR2 FQNEAQ (reference sequence). Trimming at V came to 5 bases and at J to 11 bases, leaving 10 bases not matched to a gene. The CDR3 has 14 amino acids.